The 5 T cell receptor beta chains reported below all come from one sample, sequenced in a study of shared clonotypes between healthy human individuals (dated by TCRdb to the early 2020s). Library creation used the immunoSEQ multiplex PCR assay. TCRdb took over this immuneACCESS table, retaining in-frame rearrangements with V and J assigned. Such tables are incomplete; in checked studies, under half of the missing clones stem from an unresolved V gene, and the remainder is unexplained. Across this sample there are hundreds of thousands of clones, with about 74% seen only once. Of the sample, approximately 1.8% falls within the top ten clones. The sample comprised memory CD4+ T cells sorted from blood. The cell subset or site label corresponds to: CD45RA-negative fraction. Every receptor here comes from a woman aged 30 to 39 in good health.

J is TRBJ1-2 and V is TRBV2; D unresolved. Trimming removed 1 base at V and 4 bases at J, with 16 bases between. CDR1 is SNHLY, CDR2 FYNNEI, per germline. The CDR3 has 16 residues. CDR3 amino acids: CASSEVDLSVSYGYTF. The DNA for the CDR3 is TGTGCCAGCAGTGAAGTGGATTTGTCGGTCTCCTATGGCTACACCTTC.

Of note for this clone: In the same sample, other DNA sequences code for this CDR3. The chain links TRBV30 to TRBJ1-6; 9 nucleotides agree with TRBD1. The CDR3 covers 13 residues. V shed 3 bases, J shed 7 bases, and the junction held 1 base outside the gene matches. Germline V lookup: CDR1 GTSNPN, CDR2 SVGIG (reference sequence). CDR3 DNA sequence: TGTGCCTGGAGGGGACAGGGCAATTCACCCCTCCACTTT. Translated: CAWRGQGNSPLHF.

The sample holds a few counts of this clone. Additional DNA sequences in this sample encode the identical CDR3. The rearrangement uses TRBV28 and TRBJ2-3; D gene unclear. The V end lost 8 bases, the J end lost 1 base, and 4 bases lay between the germline ends. The CDR3 loop spans 11 amino acids. Germline V CDR1 and CDR2: MDHEN, SYDVKM. The CDR3 coding sequence is TGTGCCAGCTTGCGCACAGATACGCAGTATTTT. It encodes CASLRTDTQYF. Filled out from reference TRBV28 and TRBJ2-3, the complete variable domain reads DVKVTQSSRYLVKRTGEKVFLECVQDMDHENMFWYRQDPGLGLRLIYFSYDVKMKEKGDIPEGYSVSREKKERFSLILESASTNQTSMYLCASLRTDTQYFGPGTRLTVL.

The chain couples TRBV27 to TRBJ2-7, with D unresolved. Trimming took off 8 bases at V and 0 bases at J, with 11 bases between the two ends. This CDR3 has 13 amino acids. CDR1 and CDR2 from the germline V gene are MNHEY and SMNVEV (reference sequence). CDR3 sequence: CASANKASYEQYF. The CDR3 DNA reads as TGTGCCAGCGCAAATAAAGCCTCCTACGAGCAGTACTTC.

The chain has TRBV5-1 and TRBJ1-5; a weak D match, TRBD1 (6 bases). Germline V gives CDR1 SGHRS, CDR2 YFSETQ. The CDR3 has 15 residues. V dropped 0 bases and J dropped 1 base, with 8 bases sitting between them. The CDR3: CASSLEGDSNQPQHF. For the CDR3, the DNA is TGCGCCAGCAGCTTGGAGGGGGACAGCAATCAGCCCCAGCATTTT.